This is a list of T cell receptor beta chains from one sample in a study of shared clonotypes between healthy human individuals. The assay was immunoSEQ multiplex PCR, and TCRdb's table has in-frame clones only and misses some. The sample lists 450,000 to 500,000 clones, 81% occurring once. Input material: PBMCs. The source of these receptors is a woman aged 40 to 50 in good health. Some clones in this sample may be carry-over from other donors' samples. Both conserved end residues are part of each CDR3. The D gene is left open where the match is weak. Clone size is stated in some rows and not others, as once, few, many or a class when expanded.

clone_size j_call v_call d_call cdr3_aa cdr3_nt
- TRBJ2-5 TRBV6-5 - CASSYVGAQYF TGTGCCAGCAGTTACGTGGGGGCCCAGTACTTC
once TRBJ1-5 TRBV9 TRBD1 CASSVRDRGRSQHF TGTGCCAGCAGCGTCCGGGACAGGGGGCGTAGCCAGCATTTT
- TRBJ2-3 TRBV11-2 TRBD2 CASSLDPGRDTQYF TGTGCCAGCAGCTTAGATCCCGGGAGGGATACGCAGTATTTT
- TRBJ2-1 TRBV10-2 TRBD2 CASTGLAVSNEQFF TGCGCCAGCACGGGACTAGCGGTGTCCAATGAGCAGTTCTTC
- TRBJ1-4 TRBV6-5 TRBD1 CASRRDRELFF TGTGCCAGCAGACGGGACAGGGAACTGTTTTTT
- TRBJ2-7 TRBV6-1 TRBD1 CAIETGQGSYEQYF TGTGCCATCGAAACGGGACAGGGGTCCTACGAGCAGTACTTC
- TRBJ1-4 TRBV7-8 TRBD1 CASSLDTTGDHEKLFF TGTGCCAGCAGCTTAGATACCACAGGGGATCACGAAAAACTGTTTTTT
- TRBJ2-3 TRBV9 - CASSVMAQSDTQYF TGTGCCAGCAGCGTCATGGCACAATCAGATACGCAGTATTTT
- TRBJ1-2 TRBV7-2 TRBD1 CASSVQGTNYGYTF TGTGCCAGCAGCGTACAGGGGACAAACTATGGCTACACCTTC
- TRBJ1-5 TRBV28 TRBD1 CASSFLSGGNQPQHF TGTGCCAGCAGTTTTTTGTCAGGGGGAAATCAGCCCCAGCATTTT
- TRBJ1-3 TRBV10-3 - CAISTESGNTIYF TGTGCCATCAGTACAGAATCTGGAAACACCATATATTTT
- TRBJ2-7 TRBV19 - CASPDRTDYEQYF TGTGCCAGTCCCGACCGGACCGACTACGAGCAGTACTTC
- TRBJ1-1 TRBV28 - CASSLWSRSNTEAFF TGTGCCAGCAGTTTATGGAGCAGGTCGAACACTGAAGCTTTCTTT
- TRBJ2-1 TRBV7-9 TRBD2 CASSLAGRGRAFNEQFF TGTGCCAGCAGCTTGGCAGGGAGAGGGAGGGCGTTCAATGAGCAGTTCTTC
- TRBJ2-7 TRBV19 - CATRYEQYF TGTGCCACGCGGTACGAGCAGTACTTC
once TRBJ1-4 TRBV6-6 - CASTTRTAWDEKLFF TGTGCCAGCACCACAAGGACCGCGTGGGATGAAAAACTGTTTTTT
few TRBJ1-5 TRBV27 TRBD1 CASRRQGDTQPQHF TGTGCCAGCAGGAGACAGGGAGATACTCAGCCCCAGCATTTT
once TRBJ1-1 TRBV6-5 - CASSYYKDSSTEAFF TGTGCCAGCAGTTACTACAAGGACTCAAGCACTGAAGCTTTCTTT
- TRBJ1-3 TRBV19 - CASSTSIFWVEYGNTIYF TGTGCCAGTAGTACTAGTATCTTTTGGGTGGAGTACGGCAACACCATATATTTT
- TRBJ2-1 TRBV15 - CATSRDLGGGGYNEQFF TGTGCCACCAGCAGAGATCTAGGGGGAGGGGGCTACAATGAGCAGTTCTTC